Presented here are 7 T cell receptor beta chains from one specimen sequenced in a study of CD8 T cells in Susac syndrome. Reverse transcription of roughly 0.5 to 1 ug RNA was carried out with random hexamers. MiXCR, run by TCRdb on the immunoSEQ multiplex PCR reads, gives a single entry per CDR3 protein. This sample has some 110,000 distinct CDR3 sequences, with just under 95% found just once. Sequencing was done on a sample of CD8+ T cells from PBMCs. Every receptor here comes from a human donor with Susac syndrome.

The chain is built from TRBV18 and TRBJ1-1, with a tentative D call TRBD1 (5 bases). V lost 0 bases and J lost 3, with 5 bases in between. This CDR3 contains 13 residues. Germline V gene data show CDR1 as KGHSH and CDR2 as LQKENI. This chain's CDR3 is CASSPPGDTEAFF. As DNA, the CDR3 is TGTGCCAGCTCACCACCGGGGGACACTGAAGCTTTCTTT.

The rearrangement joins TRBV4-2 to TRBJ1-4; unclear D gene. Trimming removed 1 base from V and 0 bases from J, with 9 bases in between. The CDR3 sequence is 16 residues long. Germline V CDR1 and CDR2: LGHNA, YNFKEQ. CDR3 residues: CASSQVDGATNEKLFF. The CDR3 nucleotides are TGTGCCAGCAGCCAAGTGGACGGTGCAACTAATGAAAAACTGTTTTTT.

J is TRBJ2-7 and V is TRBV18; 11 nucleotides match TRBD2. Trimming took 5 bases from V and 6 from J; bases not matched to a gene: 9. The CDR3 totals 15 residues. Per germline, CDR1 KGHSH and CDR2 LQKENI. CDR3 bases: TGTGCCAGCTCAGCCACTAGCGGGGGATGGGTCGAGCAGTACTTC. It is translated as CASSATSGGWVEQYF. The complete variable domain, with remaining parts taken from reference TRBV18 and TRBJ2-7, reads NAGVMQNPRHLVRRRGQEARLRCSPMKGHSHVYWYRQLPEEGLKFMVYLQKENIIDESGMPKERFSAEFPKEGPSILRIQQVVRGDSAAYFCASSATSGGWVEQYFGPGTRLTVT.

In its sample, this clonotype was seen a few times. The chain recombines TRBV20-1 with TRBJ2-1, with 12 nucleotides matching TRBD2. Per the germline V gene, CDR1 is DFQATT and CDR2 is SNEGSKA (reference sequence). Unmatched junction bases numbered 6, after V lost 8 bases and J lost 4 bases. This CDR3 is built from 14 residues. The CDR3 is CSSPGTSGYNEQFF. CDR3 in DNA: TGCAGTTCTCCGGGGACTAGCGGGTACAATGAGCAGTTCTTC.

The gene calls are TRBV24-1 and TRBJ2-3; TRBD1 is a possible D gene (5 bases). The CDR3 has 16 residues. Germline CDR1 and CDR2: KGHDR and SFDVKD. Trimming shortened V by 3 bases and J by 0 bases, and 12 bases separated the two germline ends. The CDR3 is CATSDPRQPSTDTQYF. The CDR3 region has the DNA TGTGCCACCAGTGATCCTCGACAGCCTAGCACAGATACGCAGTATTTT.

The chain carries TRBV7-6 and TRBJ2-7, with TRBD1 identical over 8 bases. Germline V gives CDR1 SGHVS, CDR2 FNYEAQ. V lost 2 bases, J lost 5 bases, and 11 bases stayed unmatched. The CDR3 consists of 16 residues. The CDR3 nucleotides are TGTGCCAGCAGCTTAAGGCCGGACAGGGAGTACGACGAGCAGTACTTC. Translation: CASSLRPDREYDEQYF.

The chain employs TRBV4-1 and TRBJ1-2; TRBD1 aligns across 7 bases. The CDR3 has 15 amino acids. After removal of 1 base from V and 2 bases from J, the junction contained 4 bases not matched to a gene. CDR1 MGHRA and CDR2 YSYEKL come from the germline V gene. The CDR3 nucleotides read TGCGCCAGCAGCCAAGCGGAGGGGGCGAACTATGGCTACACCTTC. This sequence encodes CASSQAEGANYGYTF.